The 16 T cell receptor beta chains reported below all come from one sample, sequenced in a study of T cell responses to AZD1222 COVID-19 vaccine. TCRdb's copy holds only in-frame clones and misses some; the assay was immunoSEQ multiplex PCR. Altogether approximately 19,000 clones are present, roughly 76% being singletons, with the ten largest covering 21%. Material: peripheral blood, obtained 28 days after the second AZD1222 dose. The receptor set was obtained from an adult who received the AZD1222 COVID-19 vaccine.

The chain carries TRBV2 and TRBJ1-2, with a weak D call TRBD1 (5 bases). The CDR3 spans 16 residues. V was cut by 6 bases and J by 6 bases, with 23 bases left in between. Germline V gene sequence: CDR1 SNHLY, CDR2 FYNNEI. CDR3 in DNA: TGTGCCAGCAGGGGTATTAGGGTTTTAGGGGACGATGGCTACACCTTC. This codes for CASRGIRVLGDDGYTF.

In nucleotides, the CDR3 is TGTGCCAGCAGTGAACCCAGGACGAGGGAGACCCAGTACTTC. Its translation is CASSEPRTRETQYF. The chain is built from TRBV25-1 and TRBJ2-5; no clear D gene. Germline CDR1 MGHDK, CDR2 SYGVNS. CDR3 length: 14 residues. The V gene lost 2 bases and the J gene lost 5 bases, with 12 bases spanning the gap.

In DNA, the CDR3 is TGTGCCAGCAGGGATAACAGGGGTCGGTCACCCCTCCACTTT. Protein product: CASRDNRGRSPLHF. This rearrangement joins TRBV6-1 to TRBJ1-6; 7 bases are a match to TRBD1. Germline-derived CDR1 and CDR2 are MNHNS and SASEGT. CDR3 length equals 14 residues. V dropped 6 bases and J dropped 10; count of bases not matched to a gene: 9.

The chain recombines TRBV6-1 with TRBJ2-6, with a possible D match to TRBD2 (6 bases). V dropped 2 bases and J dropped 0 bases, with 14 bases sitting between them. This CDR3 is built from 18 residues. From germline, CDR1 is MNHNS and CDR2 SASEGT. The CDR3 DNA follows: TGTGCCAGCAGTGAAAGGGCGGGACTCAGCTCTGGGGCCAACGTCCTGACTTTC. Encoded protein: CASSERAGLSSGANVLTF.

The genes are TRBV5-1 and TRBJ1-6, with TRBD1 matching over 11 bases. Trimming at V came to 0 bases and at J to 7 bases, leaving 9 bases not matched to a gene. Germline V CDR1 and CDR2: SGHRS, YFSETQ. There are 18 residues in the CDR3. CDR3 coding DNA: TGCGCCAGCAGCTTGGGTCCCGGGACAGGGGGACGGAATTCACCCCTCCACTTT. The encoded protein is CASSLGPGTGGRNSPLHF.

CDR3 protein: CASSLDVAGGPSTDTQYF. Here the CDR3 DNA reads TGTGCCAGCAGCTTAGACGTAGCGGGAGGGCCGAGCACAGATACGCAGTATTTT. The chain is built from TRBV7-9 and TRBJ2-3; 11 bases agree with TRBD2. CDR1 and CDR2 (germline): SEHNR, FQNEAQ (reference sequence). The CDR3 covers 18 residues. The V segment lost 1 base and the J segment 0 bases; nucleotides outside the gene matches: 6.

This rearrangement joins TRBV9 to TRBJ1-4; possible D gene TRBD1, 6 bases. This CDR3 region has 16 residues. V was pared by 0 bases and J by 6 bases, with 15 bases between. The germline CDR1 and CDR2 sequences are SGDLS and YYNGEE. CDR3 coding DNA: TGTGCCAGCAGCGTAGCCGGGGGCGGCCCGGATGAAAAACTGTTTTTT. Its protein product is CASSVAGGGPDEKLFF.

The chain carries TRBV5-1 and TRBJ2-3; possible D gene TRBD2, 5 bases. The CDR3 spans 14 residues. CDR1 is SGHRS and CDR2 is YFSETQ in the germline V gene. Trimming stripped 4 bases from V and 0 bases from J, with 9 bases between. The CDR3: CASSASSSTDTQYF. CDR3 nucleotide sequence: TGCGCCAGCAGCGCTAGCTCTAGCACAGATACGCAGTATTTT.

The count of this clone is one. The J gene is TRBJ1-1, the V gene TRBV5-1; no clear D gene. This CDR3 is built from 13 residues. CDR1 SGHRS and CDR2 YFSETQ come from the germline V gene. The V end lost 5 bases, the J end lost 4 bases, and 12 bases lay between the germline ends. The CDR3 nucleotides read TGCGCCAGCAGAGGTAGGGCCGGCACTGAAGCTTTCTTT. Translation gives CASRGRAGTEAFF.

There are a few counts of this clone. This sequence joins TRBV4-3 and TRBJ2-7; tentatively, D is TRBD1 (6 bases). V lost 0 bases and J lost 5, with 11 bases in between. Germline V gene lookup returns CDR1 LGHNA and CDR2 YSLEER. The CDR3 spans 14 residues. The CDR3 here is CASSQDGQGNEQYF. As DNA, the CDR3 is TGCGCCAGCAGCCAAGATGGGCAGGGGAACGAGCAGTACTTC.

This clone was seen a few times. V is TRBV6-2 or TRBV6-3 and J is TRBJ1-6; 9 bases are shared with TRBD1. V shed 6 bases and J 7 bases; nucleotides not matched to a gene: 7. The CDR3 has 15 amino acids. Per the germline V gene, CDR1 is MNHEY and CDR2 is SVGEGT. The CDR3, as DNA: TGTGCCAGCAGCGACCCGGGACAGGGAAATTCACCCCTCCACTTT. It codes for CASSDPGQGNSPLHF.

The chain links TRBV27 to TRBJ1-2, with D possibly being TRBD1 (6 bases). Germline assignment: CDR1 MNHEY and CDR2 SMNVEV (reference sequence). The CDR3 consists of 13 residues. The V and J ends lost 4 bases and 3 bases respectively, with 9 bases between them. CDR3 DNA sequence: TGTGCCAGCAGTTCCCACAGGGACTATGGCTACACCTTC. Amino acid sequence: CASSSHRDYGYTF.

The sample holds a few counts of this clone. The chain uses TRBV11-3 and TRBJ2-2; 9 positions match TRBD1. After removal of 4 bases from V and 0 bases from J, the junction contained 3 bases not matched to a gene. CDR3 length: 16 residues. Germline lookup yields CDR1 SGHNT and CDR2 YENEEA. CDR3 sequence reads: CASSSGQGTNTGELFF. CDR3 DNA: TGTGCCAGCAGCTCGGGACAGGGCACGAACACCGGGGAGCTGTTTTTT.

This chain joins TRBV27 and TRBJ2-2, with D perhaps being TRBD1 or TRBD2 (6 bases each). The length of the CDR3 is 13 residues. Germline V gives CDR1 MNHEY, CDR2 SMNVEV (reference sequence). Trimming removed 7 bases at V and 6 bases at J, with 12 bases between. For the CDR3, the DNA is TGTGCCAGCACCCTAAGGGGGGCCGGGGAGCTGTTTTTT. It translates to CASTLRGAGELFF.

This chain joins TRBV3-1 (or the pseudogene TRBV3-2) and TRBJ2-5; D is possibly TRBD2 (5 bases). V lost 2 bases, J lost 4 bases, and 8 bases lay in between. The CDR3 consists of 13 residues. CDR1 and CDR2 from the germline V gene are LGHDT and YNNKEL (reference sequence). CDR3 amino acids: CASSQLGAETQYF. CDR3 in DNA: TGTGCCAGCAGCCAATTGGGAGCAGAGACCCAGTACTTC.

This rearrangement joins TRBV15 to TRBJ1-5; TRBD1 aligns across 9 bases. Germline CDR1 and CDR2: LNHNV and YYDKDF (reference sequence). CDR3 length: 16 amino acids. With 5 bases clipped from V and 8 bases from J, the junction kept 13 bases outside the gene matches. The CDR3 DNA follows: TGTGCCACCAGCGGAGGGACAGGGTCCTTATGGAAGCCCCAGCATTTT. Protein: CATSGGTGSLWKPQHF.